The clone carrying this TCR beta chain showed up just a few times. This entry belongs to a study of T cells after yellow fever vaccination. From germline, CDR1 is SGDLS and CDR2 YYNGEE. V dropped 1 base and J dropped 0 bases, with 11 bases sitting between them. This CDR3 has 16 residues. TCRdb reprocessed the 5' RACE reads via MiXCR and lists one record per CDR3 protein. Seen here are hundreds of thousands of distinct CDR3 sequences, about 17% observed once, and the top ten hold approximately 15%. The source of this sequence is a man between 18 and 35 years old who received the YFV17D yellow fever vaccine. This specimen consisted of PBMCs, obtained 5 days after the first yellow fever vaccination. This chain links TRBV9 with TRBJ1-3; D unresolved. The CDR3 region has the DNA TGTGCCAGCAGCGTATCCCCCAGGAGCTCTGGAAACACCATATATTTT. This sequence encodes CASSVSPRSSGNTIYF.